This T cell receptor (beta chain) stems from a study of shared clonotypes between healthy human individuals. Study-wide findings and caveats: Sampling included only blood; tissue repertoires likely differ.

Deep-level assay runs were performed. Every subset's genomic DNA went evenly onto several immunoSEQ plates. Data came from immunoSEQ multiplex PCR; TCRdb stores just in-frame clones and leaves some out. The table records about 490,000 clones, about 79% of them present only once. In the case of this clone: Its matching antigen is unknown.

The TCR originated in a woman aged 35 to 49 in good health. Some clones in this sample may be carry-over from other donors' samples. Material for sequencing was PBMCs.

CDR3 loop: CASHNSGANVLTF. In DNA, the CDR3 is TGTGCCAGCCATAACTCTGGGGCCAACGTCCTGACTTTC. The chain is built from TRBV6-5 and TRBJ2-6; D is ambiguous. Germline lookup yields CDR1 MNHEY and CDR2 SVGAGI. The germline V and J ends were trimmed by 8 bases and 0 bases, with 5 bases remaining between them. This CDR3 is 13 amino acids long.